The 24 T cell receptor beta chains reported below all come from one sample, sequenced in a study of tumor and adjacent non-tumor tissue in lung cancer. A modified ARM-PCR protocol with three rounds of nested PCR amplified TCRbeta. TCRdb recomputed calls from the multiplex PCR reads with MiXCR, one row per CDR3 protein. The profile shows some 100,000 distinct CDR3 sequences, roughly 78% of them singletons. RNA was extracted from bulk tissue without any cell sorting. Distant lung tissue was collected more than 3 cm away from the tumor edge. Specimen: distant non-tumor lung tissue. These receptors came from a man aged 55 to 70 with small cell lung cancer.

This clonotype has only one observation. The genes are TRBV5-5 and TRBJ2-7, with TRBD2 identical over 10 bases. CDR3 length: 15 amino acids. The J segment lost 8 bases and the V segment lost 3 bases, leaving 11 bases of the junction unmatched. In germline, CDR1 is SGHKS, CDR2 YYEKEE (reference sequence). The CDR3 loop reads CASSYGTSARSKQYF. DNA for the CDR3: TGTGCCAGCAGCTACGGGACTAGCGCGAGGAGCAAGCAGTACTTC.

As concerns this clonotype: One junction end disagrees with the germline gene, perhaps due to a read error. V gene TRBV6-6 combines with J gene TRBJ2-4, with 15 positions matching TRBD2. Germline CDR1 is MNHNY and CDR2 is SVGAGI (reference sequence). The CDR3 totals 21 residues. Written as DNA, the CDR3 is TGTGCCAGCGAAATATGGGTGCCGGGACTAGCGGGAGGATCAGGCAAAAAGATTCAGTACTTC. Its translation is CASEIWVPGLAGGSGKKIQYF.

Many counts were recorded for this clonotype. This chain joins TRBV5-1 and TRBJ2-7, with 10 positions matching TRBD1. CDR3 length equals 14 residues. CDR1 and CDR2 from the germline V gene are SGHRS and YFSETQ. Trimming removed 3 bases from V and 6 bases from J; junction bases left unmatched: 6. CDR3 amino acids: CASSSGTGAREQYF. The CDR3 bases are TGCGCCAGCAGCTCCGGGACAGGGGCTCGCGAGCAGTACTTC.

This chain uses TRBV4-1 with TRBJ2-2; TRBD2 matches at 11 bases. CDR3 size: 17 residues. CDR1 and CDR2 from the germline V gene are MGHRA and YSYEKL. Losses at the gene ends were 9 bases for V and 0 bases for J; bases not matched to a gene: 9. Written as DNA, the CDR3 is TGCGCCAGTAGCTCCATGACTAGCGGGACGAACACCGGGGAGCTGTTTTTT. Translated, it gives CASSSMTSGTNTGELFF.

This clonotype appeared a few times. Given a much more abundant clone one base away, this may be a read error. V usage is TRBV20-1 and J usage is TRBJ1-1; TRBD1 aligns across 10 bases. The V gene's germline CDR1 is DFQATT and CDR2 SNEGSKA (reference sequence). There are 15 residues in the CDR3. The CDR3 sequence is CNARTGGTADTEAFF. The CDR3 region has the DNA TGCAATGCGCGGACAGGGGGGACGGCGGACACTGAAGCTTTCTTT.

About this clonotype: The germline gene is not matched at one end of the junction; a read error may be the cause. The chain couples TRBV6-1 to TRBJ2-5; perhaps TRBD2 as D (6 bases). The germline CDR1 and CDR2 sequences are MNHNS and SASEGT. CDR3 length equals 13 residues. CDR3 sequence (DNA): TGTGCTAGCAGCCGTAGCGGCCGGGATACCCAGTACTTC. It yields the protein CASSRSGRDTQYF.

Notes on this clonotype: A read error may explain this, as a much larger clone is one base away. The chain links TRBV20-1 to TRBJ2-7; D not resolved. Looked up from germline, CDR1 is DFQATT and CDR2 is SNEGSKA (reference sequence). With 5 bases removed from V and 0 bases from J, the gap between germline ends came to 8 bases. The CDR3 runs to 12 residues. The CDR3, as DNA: TGCAGTGCTGTGATGAGCTCCTACGAGCAGTACTTC. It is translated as CSAVMSSYEQYF.

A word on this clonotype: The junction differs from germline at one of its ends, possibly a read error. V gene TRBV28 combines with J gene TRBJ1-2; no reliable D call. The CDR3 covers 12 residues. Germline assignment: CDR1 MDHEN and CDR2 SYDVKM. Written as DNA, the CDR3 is TGTGCCAGCAGTACGGCTGTATATGGGTACACCTTC. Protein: CASSTAVYGYTF.

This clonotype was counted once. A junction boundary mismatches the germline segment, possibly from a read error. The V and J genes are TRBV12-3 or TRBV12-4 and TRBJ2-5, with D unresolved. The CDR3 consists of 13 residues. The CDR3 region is CASSHSRLESQYF. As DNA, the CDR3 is TGTGCCAGCAGTCATTCTAGGTTAGAGAGCCAGTACTTC.

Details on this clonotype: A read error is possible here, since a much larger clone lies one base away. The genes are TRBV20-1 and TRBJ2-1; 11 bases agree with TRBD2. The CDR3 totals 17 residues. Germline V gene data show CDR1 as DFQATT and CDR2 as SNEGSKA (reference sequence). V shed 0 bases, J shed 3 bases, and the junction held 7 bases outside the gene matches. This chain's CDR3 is CSARDNSGRADYNEQFF. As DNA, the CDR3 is TGCAGTGCTAGAGATAATAGCGGGAGGGCCGACTACAATGAGCAGTTCTTC.

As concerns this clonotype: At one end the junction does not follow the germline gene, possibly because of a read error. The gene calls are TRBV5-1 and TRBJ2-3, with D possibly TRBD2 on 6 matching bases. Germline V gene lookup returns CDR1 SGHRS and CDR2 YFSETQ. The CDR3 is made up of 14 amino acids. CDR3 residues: CAGSRLGTIDTQYF. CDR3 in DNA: TGCGCCGGCAGCCGACTAGGCACCATAGATACGCAGTATTTT.

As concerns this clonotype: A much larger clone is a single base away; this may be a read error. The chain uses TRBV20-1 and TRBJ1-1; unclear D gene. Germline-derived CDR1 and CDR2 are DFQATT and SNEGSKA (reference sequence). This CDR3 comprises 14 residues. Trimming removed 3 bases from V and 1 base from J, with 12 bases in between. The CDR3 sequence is CSASEGTGNTEAFF. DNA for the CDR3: TGCAGTGCTAGTGAGGGCACCGGGAACACTGAAGCTTTCTTT.

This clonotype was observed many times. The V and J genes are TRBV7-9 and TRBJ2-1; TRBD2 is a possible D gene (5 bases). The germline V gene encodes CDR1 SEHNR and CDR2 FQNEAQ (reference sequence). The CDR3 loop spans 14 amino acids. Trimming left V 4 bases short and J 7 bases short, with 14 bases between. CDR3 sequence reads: CASSSSGRGNEQFF. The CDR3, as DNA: TGTGCCAGCAGCTCCTCGGGCCGAGGGAATGAGCAGTTCTTC.

The CDR3 DNA reads as TGTGCCAGCAGGTCAGCAACCGGGACAGGAAAAGAAAAACTGTTTTTT. The encoded protein is CASRSATGTGKEKLFF. This chain uses TRBV6-5 with TRBJ1-4, with 8 bases that match TRBD1. This CDR3 region has 16 residues. From germline, CDR1 is MNHEY and CDR2 SVGAGI. Trimming at V came to 6 bases and at J to 8 bases, leaving 14 bases not matched to a gene.

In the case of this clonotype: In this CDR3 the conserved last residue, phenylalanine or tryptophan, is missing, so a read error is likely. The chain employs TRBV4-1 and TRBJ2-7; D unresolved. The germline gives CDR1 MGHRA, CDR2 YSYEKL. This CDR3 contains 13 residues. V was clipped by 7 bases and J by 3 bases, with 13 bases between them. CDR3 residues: CASNFDKLYEQYL. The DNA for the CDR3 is TGCGCCAGCAATTTCGACAAACTCTACGAGCAGTACTTA.

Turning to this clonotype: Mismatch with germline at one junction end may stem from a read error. CDR3 nucleotides: TGCACCGTTGAATTAGAGGGCAATCCGTACAATGAGCAGTTCTTC. Translation: CTVELEGNPYNEQFF. The chain has TRBV29-1 and TRBJ2-1; D may be TRBD2 (5 bases). From germline, CDR1 is SQVTM and CDR2 ANQGSEA. The CDR3 has 15 residues.

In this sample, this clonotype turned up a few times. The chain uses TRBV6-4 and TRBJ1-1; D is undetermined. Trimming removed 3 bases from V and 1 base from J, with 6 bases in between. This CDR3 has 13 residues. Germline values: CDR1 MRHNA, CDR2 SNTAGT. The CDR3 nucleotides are TGTGCCAGCAGTGAGATCCCGAACACTGAAGCTTTCTTT. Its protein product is CASSEIPNTEAFF.

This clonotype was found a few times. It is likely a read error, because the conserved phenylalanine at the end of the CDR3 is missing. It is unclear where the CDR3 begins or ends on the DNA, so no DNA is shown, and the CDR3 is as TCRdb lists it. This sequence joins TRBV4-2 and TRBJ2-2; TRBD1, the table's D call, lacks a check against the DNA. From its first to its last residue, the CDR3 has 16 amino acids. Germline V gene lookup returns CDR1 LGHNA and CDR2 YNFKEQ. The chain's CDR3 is CASSQMGQANTGELFL.

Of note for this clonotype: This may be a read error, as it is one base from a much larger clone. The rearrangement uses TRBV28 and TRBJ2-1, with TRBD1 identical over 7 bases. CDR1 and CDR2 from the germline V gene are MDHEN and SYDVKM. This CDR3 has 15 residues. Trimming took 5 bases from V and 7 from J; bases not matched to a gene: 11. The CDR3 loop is CASSRGGTVINEQFF. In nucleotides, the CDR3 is TGTGCCAGCAGTAGAGGGGGCACGGTAATTAATGAGCAGTTCTTC.

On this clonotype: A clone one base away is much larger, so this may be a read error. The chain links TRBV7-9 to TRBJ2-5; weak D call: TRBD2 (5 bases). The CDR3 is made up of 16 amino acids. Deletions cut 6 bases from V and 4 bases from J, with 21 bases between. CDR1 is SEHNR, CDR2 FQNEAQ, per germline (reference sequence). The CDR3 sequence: CASSLFLSGSPETQYF. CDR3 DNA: TGTGCCAGCAGTTTATTCTTATCGGGGTCCCCAGAGACCCAGTACTTC.

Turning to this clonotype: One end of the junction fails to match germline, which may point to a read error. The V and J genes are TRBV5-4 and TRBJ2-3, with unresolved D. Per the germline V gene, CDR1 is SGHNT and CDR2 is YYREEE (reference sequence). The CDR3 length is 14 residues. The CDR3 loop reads CSSSLRSGEDTQYF. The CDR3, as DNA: TGTTCCAGCAGTTTGAGATCAGGAGAAGATACGCAGTATTTT.

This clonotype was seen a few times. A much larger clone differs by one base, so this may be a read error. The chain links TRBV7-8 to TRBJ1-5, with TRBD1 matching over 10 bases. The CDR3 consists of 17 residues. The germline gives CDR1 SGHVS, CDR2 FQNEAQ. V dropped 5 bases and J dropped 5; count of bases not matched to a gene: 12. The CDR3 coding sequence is TGTGCCAGCAGCCCGTTGGTGGGACAGGGGTGGTATCAGCCCCAGCATTTT. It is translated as CASSPLVGQGWYQPQHF.

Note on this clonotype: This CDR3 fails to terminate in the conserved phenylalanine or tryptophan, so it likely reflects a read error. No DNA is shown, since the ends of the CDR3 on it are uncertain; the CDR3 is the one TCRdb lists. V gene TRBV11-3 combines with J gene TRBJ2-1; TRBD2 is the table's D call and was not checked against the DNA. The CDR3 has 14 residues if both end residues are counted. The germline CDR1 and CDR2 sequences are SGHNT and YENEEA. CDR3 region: CASSSRGIDNEQSL.

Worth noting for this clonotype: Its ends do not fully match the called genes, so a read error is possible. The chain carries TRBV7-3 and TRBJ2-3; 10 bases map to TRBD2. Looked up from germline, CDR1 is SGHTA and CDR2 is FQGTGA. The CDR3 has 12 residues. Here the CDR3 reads CAGSGGGDTQYF. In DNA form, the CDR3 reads TGTGCCGGCAGCGGGGGGGGAGATACGCAGTATTTT. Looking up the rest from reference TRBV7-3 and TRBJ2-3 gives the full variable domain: GAGVSQTPSNKVTEKGKYVELRCDPISGHTALYWYRQSLGQGPEFLIYFQGTGAADDSGLPNDRFFAVRPEGSVSTLKIQRTERGDSAVYLCAGSGGGDTQYFGPGTRLTVL.